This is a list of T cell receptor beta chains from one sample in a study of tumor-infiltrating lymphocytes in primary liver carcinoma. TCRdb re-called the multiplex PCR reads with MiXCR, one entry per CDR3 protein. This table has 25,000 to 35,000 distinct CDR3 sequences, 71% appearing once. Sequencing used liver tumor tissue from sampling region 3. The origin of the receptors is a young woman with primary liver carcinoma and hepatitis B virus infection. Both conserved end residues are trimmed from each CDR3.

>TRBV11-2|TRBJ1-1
ASSVRDRGRKRWNNTEAF
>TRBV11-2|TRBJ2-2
ASSPSGELF
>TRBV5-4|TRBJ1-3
ASSRTEPGNTIY
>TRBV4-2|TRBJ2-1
ASSYHIAGGSSGEQF
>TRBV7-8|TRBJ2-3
ASNPPRGSGGASDTQY
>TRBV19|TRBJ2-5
ASSNPEAGTGREIQY
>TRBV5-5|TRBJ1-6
ACSLGVSNSPLH
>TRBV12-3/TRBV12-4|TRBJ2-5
ASSYQVSQETQY
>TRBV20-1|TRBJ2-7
SARSTEGSWEQY
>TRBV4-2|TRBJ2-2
ASSLSGVASGSKIGELL
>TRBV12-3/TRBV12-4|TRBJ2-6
ASYLQTAGANVPT
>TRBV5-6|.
ASSVVERPYNEQY
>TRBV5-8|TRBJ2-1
TSSLDMGNEQF
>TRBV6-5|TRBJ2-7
ASSYRDSSSCEQY
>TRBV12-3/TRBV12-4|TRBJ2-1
TSSLGGTDNEQF
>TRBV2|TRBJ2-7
ASSDVGDYEQY
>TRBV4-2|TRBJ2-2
ASSQTGTKELGEMY
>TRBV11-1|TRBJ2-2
ASSRVMTGMSGELF
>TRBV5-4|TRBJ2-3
VSSVDGRPPLTDTQY
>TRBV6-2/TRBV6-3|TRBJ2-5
ASSSQETLY
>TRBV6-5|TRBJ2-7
ASSHEDNSSYEQY
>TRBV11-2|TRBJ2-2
ASSFYGAGVGSNTGELF
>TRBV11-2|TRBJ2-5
ARSWRQGEGTQY
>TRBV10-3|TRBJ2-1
AFSPRATRDEQF
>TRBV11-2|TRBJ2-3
ACSPPGRADMQY
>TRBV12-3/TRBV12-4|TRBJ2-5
ATSYLDSQETQC
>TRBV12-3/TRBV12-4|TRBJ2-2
ASSFAGLLF
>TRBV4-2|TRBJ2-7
ANSQEVRKQY
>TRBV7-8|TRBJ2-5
ASSFYGQRQETQY
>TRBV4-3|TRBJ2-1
TSNQVAGSSYNEQF
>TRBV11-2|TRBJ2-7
ASSPPSGASEQY
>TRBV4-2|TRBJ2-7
ASSQEHLRQRGPREQY
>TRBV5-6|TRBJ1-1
VSGREDSEAF
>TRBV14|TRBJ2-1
ASSPLGRGDSETNGSGEQF
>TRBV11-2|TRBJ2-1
AGRVTSGRAGSEQF
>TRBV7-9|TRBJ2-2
VSSSRAGELF
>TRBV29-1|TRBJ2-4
SVPQPDGGDIQY
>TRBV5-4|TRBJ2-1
ASSLDTSSYNEQF
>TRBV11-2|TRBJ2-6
ASSLGGAGANDLT
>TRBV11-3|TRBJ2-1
ARSRLAGGRYKQF
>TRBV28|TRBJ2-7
ASHPFGSEQH
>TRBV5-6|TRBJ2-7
ASSFETGASEQY
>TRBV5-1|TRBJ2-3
ASSLAREPNTQY
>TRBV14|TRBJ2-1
ASSKGTGAYNEQF
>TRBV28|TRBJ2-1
ASSSPSPVLVGCSPNEQF
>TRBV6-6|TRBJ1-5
ASRGTKQGLNQTRH
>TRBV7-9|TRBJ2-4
VSSPFSGATINIQY
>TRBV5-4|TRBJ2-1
ASSLVASSYDEQF
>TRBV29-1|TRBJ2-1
SVLSPRMKCNEQF
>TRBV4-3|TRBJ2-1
TSCQDWDYAYNEQF